Below are 32 T cell receptor beta chains sequenced from a single sample in a study of blood T cells in healthy people across ages. Primed by a sample-barcoded 5' primer and a J-beta primer mix, a second PCR proceeded for 7 to 11 cycles. In TCRdb, the 5' RACE reads were re-called with MiXCR into one record per CDR3 protein. The repertoire holds around 780,000 distinct CDR3 sequences, with approximately 24% as singletons. This sample also belongs to another study, concerning T cells of mothers and their children.

Sequencing was carried out using blood. The receptors come from a boy aged 10-17 years in good health.

This sequence joins TRBV20-1 and TRBJ2-2, with D uncertain. The V end lost 7 bases, the J end lost 0 bases, and 18 bases lay between the germline ends. The V gene's germline CDR1 is DFQATT and CDR2 SNEGSKA (reference sequence). The CDR3 is made up of 16 amino acids. CDR3 DNA sequence: TGCAGTGTTAAATATCCCGGGTCGGCGAACACCGGGGAGCTGTTTTTT. Protein product: CSVKYPGSANTGELFF.

This clonotype came up a few times. V gene TRBV10-1 combines with J gene TRBJ2-7, with D tentatively TRBD2 (5 bases). The CDR3 is 20 amino acids. Germline assignment: CDR1 WNHNN and CDR2 SYGVQD (reference sequence). V lost 9 bases to trimming and J lost 7 bases, with 40 bases between them. The CDR3 coding sequence is TGCGCCAGTGAGGAGATCGCCCGAGGGCCAACTCTAGGGTTCTCGGGGGAGCAGTACTTC. Its protein product is CASEEIARGPTLGFSGEQYF.

The CDR3 bases are TGTGCCAGCAGCCAAGAGTTTAGCAGAAGCGGGTCCCAAGAGACCCAGTACTTC. Encoded protein: CASSQEFSRSGSQETQYF. The V call is TRBV3-1, the J call TRBJ2-5; possibly TRBD2 for D (6 bases). The CDR3 contains 18 residues. Per germline, CDR1 LGHDT and CDR2 YNNKEL (reference sequence). Trimming took off 0 bases at V and 1 base at J, with 18 bases between the two ends.

This clonotype turned up a few times. This CDR3 is CASSLGRGENEQFF. The CDR3 nucleotides read TGTGCCAGCAGTTTAGGGCGGGGGGAAAATGAGCAGTTCTTC. The chain employs TRBV12-3 or TRBV12-4 and TRBJ2-1, with 8 bases matching TRBD2. The CDR3 contains 14 residues. Trimming removed 1 base from V and 7 bases from J; junction bases left unmatched: 3.

This chain links TRBV2 with TRBJ2-2; 8 positions match TRBD2. This CDR3 spans 15 amino acids. J gave up 5 bases and V 6 bases, and 8 bases lay outside the gene matches. The germline CDR1 and CDR2 sequences are SNHLY and FYNNEI. The CDR3 DNA reads as TGTGCCAGCAGAGGAGTAGCGGGGAGAACCGGGGAGCTGTTTTTT. Residues: CASRGVAGRTGELFF.

This clonotype has a handful of counts. The chain carries TRBV14 and TRBJ1-2; no reliable D call. CDR1 is SGHDN, CDR2 FVKESK, per germline. The CDR3 runs to 16 residues. V gave up 4 bases and J gave up 1 base, with 16 bases separating them. This CDR3 is CASSLKTPVDNYGYTF. The CDR3 coding sequence is TGTGCCAGCAGCCTAAAGACACCCGTCGATAACTATGGCTACACCTTC.

V gene TRBV5-1 combines with J gene TRBJ2-5; 8 positions agree with TRBD1. The CDR3 loop spans 15 amino acids. Germline V lookup: CDR1 SGHRS, CDR2 YFSETQ. The junction had 7 bases not matched to a gene; V was cut back by 4 bases and J by 2 bases. Here the CDR3 reads CASSETGAPQETQYF. The DNA of the CDR3 is TGCGCCAGCAGCGAGACAGGGGCCCCACAAGAGACCCAGTACTTC.

Written as DNA, the CDR3 is TGTGCCAGTGCCGCGGGGAAGTTTCTAGGCGAGCAGTACTTC. Encoded protein: CASAAGKFLGEQYF. The chain carries TRBV2 and TRBJ2-1, with D maybe TRBD2 (6 bases). Near its end, the DNA agrees better with TRBJ2-7, so the J call may be wrong. Germline-derived CDR1 and CDR2 are SNHLY and FYNNEI. The CDR3 has 14 amino acids.

This clonotype was detected a few times. The rearrangement links TRBV11-2 to TRBJ2-5, with D possibly TRBD2 on 6 matching bases. The CDR3 runs to 15 residues. Trimming took off 5 bases at V and 3 bases at J, with 16 bases between the two ends. In germline, CDR1 is SGHAT, CDR2 FQNNGV. This CDR3 is CASSTHRDFEETQYF. In nucleotides, the CDR3 is TGTGCCAGCAGCACGCACCGGGACTTCGAAGAGACCCAGTACTTC.

This chain joins TRBV7-9 and TRBJ2-2, with a tentative D call TRBD1 (7 bases). The CDR3 is 18 amino acids. Trimming took off 3 bases at V and 0 bases at J, with 17 bases between the two ends. Germline V CDR1 and CDR2: SEHNR, FQNEAQ (reference sequence). The CDR3 sequence is CASSFRGGTVANTGELFF. Written as DNA, the CDR3 is TGTGCCAGCAGCTTTAGAGGGGGGACAGTCGCGAACACCGGGGAGCTGTTTTTT. The whole variable domain, remainder taken from reference TRBV7-9 and TRBJ2-2, is DTGVSQNPRHKITKRGQNVTFRCDPISEHNRLYWYRQTLGQGPEFLTYFQNEAQLEKSRLLSDRFSAERPKGSFSTLEIQRTEQGDSAMYLCASSFRGGTVANTGELFFGEGSRLTVL.

This clonotype has only a few counts. The V call is TRBV5-1, the J call TRBJ2-5, with 7 bases matching TRBD1. The V and J ends lost 3 bases and 5 bases, in that order; junction bases with no gene match: 4. The CDR3 sequence is 13 residues long. Germline V gives CDR1 SGHRS, CDR2 YFSETQ. The CDR3, as DNA: TGCGCCAGCAGCTCGGGACAGTCCGAGACCCAGTACTTC. It yields the protein CASSSGQSETQYF.

The chain links TRBV20-1 to TRBJ1-4; D ambiguous. CDR1 is DFQATT, CDR2 SNEGSKA, per germline (reference sequence). V was clipped by 3 bases and J by 8 bases, with 13 bases between them. CDR3 length: 13 residues. CDR3 sequence (DNA): TGCAGTGCTAGTTTAACACGTGGGGAAAAACTGTTTTTT. Protein product: CSASLTRGEKLFF.

The chain has TRBV29-1 and TRBJ2-5; D is perhaps TRBD1 or TRBD2 (5 bases each). The CDR3 consists of 11 residues. V lost 5 bases and J lost 5, with 9 bases in between. Germline-derived CDR1 and CDR2 are SQVTM and ANQGSEA. The CDR3 DNA follows: TGCAGCGTTTGGGACGTCGAGACCCAGTACTTC. This sequence encodes CSVWDVETQYF.

This clonotype appeared a few times. The V call is TRBV3-1, the J call TRBJ2-7, with D possibly TRBD1 on 6 matching bases. Trimming cost V 3 bases and J 2 bases, with 11 bases left between them. The CDR3 contains 14 residues. The germline V gene has CDR1 LGHDT and CDR2 YNNKEL (reference sequence). CDR3 nucleotide sequence: TGTGCCAGCAGCCACGATACAGGGCCCTACGAGCAGTACTTC. The encoded protein is CASSHDTGPYEQYF.

The V gene is TRBV12-3 or TRBV12-4, the J gene TRBJ2-5, with 7 bases lining up with TRBD2. J was trimmed by 5 bases and V by 3 bases; bases with no gene match: 9. CDR3 size: 15 residues. CDR3 in amino acids: CASSLGGGLMETQYF. The CDR3 region has the DNA TGTGCCAGCAGTTTGGGCGGGGGACTTATGGAGACCCAGTACTTC.

Here the CDR3 DNA reads TGTGCCAGCAGTCGGGATGGCTCGGACCCGTCACCCCTCCACTTT. It is translated as CASSRDGSDPSPLHF. The V and J genes are TRBV12-3 or TRBV12-4 and TRBJ1-6; D gene unclear. Trimming removed 5 bases at V and 10 bases at J, with 18 bases between. This CDR3 comprises 15 residues.

There are a few counts of this clonotype. The chain joins TRBV12-3 or TRBV12-4 to TRBJ2-1, with D perhaps assigned TRBD1 or TRBD2 (6 bases each). There are 16 residues in the CDR3. The V end lost 7 bases, the J end lost 3 bases, and 19 bases lay between the germline ends. CDR3 coding DNA: TGTGCCAGCACCCCGGGAGACAGGAGGATCTACAATGAGCAGTTCTTC. Its protein product is CASTPGDRRIYNEQFF.

This clonotype came up a few times. The V gene is TRBV5-1, the J gene TRBJ2-5; TRBD1 agrees at 8 bases. The V gene's germline CDR1 is SGHRS and CDR2 YFSETQ. Losses at the gene ends were 4 bases for V and 3 bases for J; bases not matched to a gene: 5. The CDR3 is 14 amino acids. CDR3 in DNA: TGCGCCAGCAGCAATACAGGGGGTGAAGAGACCCAGTACTTC. As protein: CASSNTGGEETQYF. Full variable domain (rest looked up from reference TRBV5-1 and TRBJ2-5): KAGVTQTPRYLIKTRGQQVTLSCSPISGHRSVSWYQQTPGQGLQFLFEYFSETQRNKGNFPGRFSGRQFSNSRSEMNVSTLELGDSALYLCASSNTGGEETQYFGPGTRLLVL.

The sample holds a few counts of this clonotype. V gene TRBV20-1 combines with J gene TRBJ1-5; 7 bases line up with TRBD1. V lost 0 bases and J lost 2; bases outside the gene matches: 19. CDR1 DFQATT and CDR2 SNEGSKA come from the germline V gene (reference sequence). This CDR3 is 20 amino acids long. The CDR3 protein is CSARDTSPQGRVFGNQPQHF. In nucleotides, the CDR3 is TGCAGTGCTAGAGACACGAGCCCACAGGGGAGGGTTTTTGGCAATCAGCCCCAGCATTTT.

This chain connects TRBV3-1 to TRBJ2-5; the match to TRBD2 covers 8 bases. Germline CDR1 LGHDT, CDR2 YNNKEL (reference sequence). The junction had 6 bases not matched to a gene; V was cut back by 3 bases and J by 3 bases. This CDR3 is built from 15 residues. The chain's CDR3 is CASSHGGTSEETQYF. The CDR3 DNA sequence: TGTGCCAGCAGCCACGGCGGGACTAGTGAAGAGACCCAGTACTTC.

The chain couples TRBV7-9 to TRBJ1-6, with D maybe TRBD1 (5 bases). Germline CDR1 reads SEHNR; CDR2 reads FQNEAQ (reference sequence). The CDR3 is 12 amino acids. V was trimmed by 10 bases and J by 6 bases, leaving 10 bases between them. In nucleotides, the CDR3 is TGTGCCATAGGGACGACTAATTCACCCCTCCACTTT. It specifies CAIGTTNSPLHF.

This clonotype was counted a few times. The chain combines TRBV7-2 with TRBJ2-1; D gene uncertain. V was shortened by 4 bases and J by 4 bases, with 11 bases between the two germline ends. The CDR3 is made up of 14 amino acids. Germline CDR1 and CDR2: SGHTA and FQGNSA. CDR3 nucleotide sequence: TGTGCCAGCAGCTGTTGTGGGGAATACAATGAGCAGTTCTTC. Translating gives CASSCCGEYNEQFF.

The genes are TRBV7-2 and TRBJ2-1; no definite D call. The V gene lost 1 base and the J gene lost 5 bases, with 15 bases spanning the gap. The CDR3 consists of 16 residues. Germline V gene sequence: CDR1 SGHTA, CDR2 FQGNSA. CDR3 nucleotides: TGTGCCAGCAGCTTAGTCATAACACGGGTTGACAATGAGCAGTTCTTC. Protein product: CASSLVITRVDNEQFF.

There are a few counts of this clonotype. The V gene is TRBV29-1, the J gene TRBJ2-3, with D possibly matching TRBD2 (6 bases). CDR3 size: 13 residues. The germline CDR1 and CDR2 sequences are SQVTM and ANQGSEA. V gave up 7 bases and J gave up 5 bases, with 16 bases separating them. As DNA, the CDR3 is TGCAGCGCAGGGACTCATCAGGGAGATACGCAGTATTTT. Translated: CSAGTHQGDTQYF.

The gene calls are TRBV30 and TRBJ1-3; D remains ambiguous. Between the trimmed V and J ends, which lost 0 bases and 0 bases, there was a span of 9 bases. Germline V gives CDR1 GTSNPN, CDR2 SVGIG (reference sequence). This CDR3 is 15 amino acids long. The CDR3 DNA follows: TGTGCCTGGAGTGTCCTACTGAGCTCTGGAAACACCATATATTTT. It translates to CAWSVLLSSGNTIYF.

This clonotype was found a few times. This rearrangement joins TRBV10-3 to TRBJ2-1, with D perhaps assigned TRBD1 or TRBD2 (5 bases each). CDR3 size: 14 residues. The germline gives CDR1 ENHRY, CDR2 SYGVKD. The germline V and J ends were trimmed by 11 bases and 8 bases, with 22 bases remaining between them. In nucleotides, the CDR3 is TGTGCCGCGAGCGACGGGGACCTACGCGATGAGCAGTTCTTC. Translation: CAASDGDLRDEQFF.

This clonotype was counted only a few times. The rearrangement joins TRBV27 to TRBJ2-5, with a tentative D call TRBD1 (6 bases). The end of the DNA fits TRBJ2-1 better, so the J call may be wrong. This CDR3 is built from 14 residues. The germline CDR1 and CDR2 sequences are MNHEY and SMNVEV (reference sequence). The DNA for the CDR3 is TGTGCCAGCGCCCACCGGGACACTAACAATGAGCAGTTCTTC. Translation: CASAHRDTNNEQFF.

This clonotype was seen more than once but under ten times. This CDR3 is CASRSRQGPMSGANVLTF. DNA for the CDR3: TGTGCCAGCAGGTCCCGACAGGGTCCCATGTCTGGGGCCAACGTCCTGACTTTC. The chain uses TRBV28 and TRBJ2-6; 7 bases align to TRBD1. The germline CDR1 and CDR2 sequences are MDHEN and SYDVKM. The junction had 12 bases not matched to a gene; V was cut back by 6 bases and J by 1 base. CDR3 length equals 18 residues.

The rearrangement links TRBV24-1 to TRBJ1-5; D perhaps matches TRBD1 (6 bases). CDR1 is KGHDR and CDR2 is SFDVKD in the germline V gene. This CDR3 region has 14 residues. The ends were cut back, 3 bases at V and 6 bases at J, with 11 bases in the middle. CDR3: CATSDAGQIQPQHF. As DNA, the CDR3 is TGTGCCACCAGTGATGCGGGACAAATTCAGCCCCAGCATTTT.

This chain joins TRBV27 and TRBJ2-2; possibly TRBD2 for D (5 bases). The CDR3 length is 14 residues. Germline V lookup: CDR1 MNHEY, CDR2 SMNVEV (reference sequence). The V end was cut by 4 bases, the J end by 2 bases, with 8 bases between. CDR3 region: CASSWGANTGELFF. DNA of the CDR3: TGTGCCAGCAGTTGGGGAGCTAACACCGGGGAGCTGTTTTTT.

Many counts were recorded for this clonotype. Its ends do not fully match the called genes, so a read error is possible. The V and J genes are TRBV5-1 and TRBJ2-5; no firm D call. Germline V lookup: CDR1 SGHRS, CDR2 YFSETQ. CDR3 length: 12 amino acids. Here the CDR3 DNA reads TGTGCCAGCAGCTTCCCAGAAGAGACCCAGTACTTC. As protein: CASSFPEETQYF.

The table lists this clonotype with a few counts. This rearrangement joins TRBV30 to TRBJ1-2; 9 bases map to TRBD1. Germline trimming cut 3 bases from V and 4 bases from J; bases unmatched to any gene: 15. The CDR3 extends over 17 amino acids. Germline lookup yields CDR1 GTSNPN and CDR2 SVGIG (reference sequence). CDR3 sequence (DNA): TGTGCCTGGAGCCTTCTTTCACAGGGGGCGCGGCGCTATGGCTACACCTTC. It codes for CAWSLLSQGARRYGYTF. The entire variable domain, with the rest obtained from reference TRBV30 and TRBJ1-2, is as follows: SQTIHQWPATLVQPVGSPLSLECTVEGTSNPNLYWYRQAAGRGLQLLFYSVGIGQISSEVPQNLSASRPQDRQFILSSKKLLLSDSGFYLCAWSLLSQGARRYGYTFGSGTRLTVV.